These T cell receptor beta chains were read from a single sample in a study of blood T cell repertoires in COVID-19. Sequencing was performed with immunoSEQ multiplex PCR; in TCRdb, only in-frame clones are kept and a portion is missing. The sample consists of 300,000 to 450,000 clones, about 92% of them appearing once. Specimen: peripheral blood. Receptors were obtained from a woman aged 60-75 years with COVID-19, enrolled during active disease. Both conserved end residues are part of each CDR3. The order of the fields is J gene, V gene, D gene, clone size, CDR3 protein, CDR3 DNA. D genes are given only for firm matches. Part of the rows lack a size; the others show once, few, many or a class for expanded clones.

>TRBJ1-2|TRBV29-1|NA|NA
CSVADSGNYGYTF
TGCAGCGTAGCGGACAGCGGCAACTATGGCTACACCTTC
>TRBJ1-2|TRBV7-6|TRBD1|NA
CASSPNRGLANYGYTF
TGTGCCAGCAGTCCTAACAGGGGACTCGCTAACTATGGCTACACCTTC
>TRBJ2-7|TRBV6-5|NA|NA
CASRAGAREQYF
TGTGCCAGCAGAGCAGGGGCTAGAGAGCAGTACTTC
>TRBJ1-1|TRBV7-8|TRBD1|NA
CASSPGQGGPEAFF
TGTGCCAGCAGCCCAGGACAGGGGGGCCCTGAAGCTTTCTTT
>TRBJ2-1|TRBV19|NA|NA
CASLSWGGSNEQFF
TGTGCCAGCCTTAGTTGGGGGGGCAGCAATGAGCAGTTCTTC
>TRBJ1-4|TRBV5-1|TRBD1|NA
CASSLARGLTNEKLFF
TGCGCCAGCAGCTTGGCCAGGGGGCTTACTAATGAAAAACTGTTTTTT
>TRBJ2-1|TRBV7-2|NA|NA
CASSSRPQQGGSYNEQFF
TGTGCCAGCAGCTCCCGACCCCAACAGGGGGGGTCCTACAATGAGCAGTTCTTC
>TRBJ1-1|TRBV6-6|NA|NA
CASSSFGQGTEAFF
TGTGCCAGCTCCTCCTTCGGGCAGGGCACTGAAGCTTTCTTT
>TRBJ2-1|TRBV28|TRBD2|NA
CASITSPSGAPSYNEQFF
TGTGCCAGCATCACCTCGCCCAGCGGGGCCCCCTCCTACAATGAGCAGTTCTTC
>TRBJ2-7|TRBV12-3/TRBV12-4|TRBD1|NA
CASSRQGYEQYF
TGTGCCAGCAGTCGACAGGGGTACGAGCAGTACTTC
>TRBJ1-2|TRBV9|NA|NA
CASSVGLSYGYTF
TGTGCCAGCAGCGTAGGACTGAGCTATGGCTACACCTTC
>TRBJ1-6|TRBV3-1/TRBV3-2|TRBD1|NA
CASSTQGAYNSPLHF
TGTGCCAGCAGCACACAGGGGGCATATAATTCACCCCTCCACTTT
>TRBJ1-4|TRBV7-2|TRBD1|NA
CASSWDRAEKLFF
TGTGCCAGCAGCTGGGACAGGGCTGAAAAACTGTTTTTT
>TRBJ2-3|TRBV27|TRBD1|NA
CASSQGALTITDTQYF
TGTGCCAGCAGTCAGGGGGCACTAACCATCACAGATACGCAGTATTTT
>TRBJ1-2|TRBV5-1|NA|NA
CASSSSQGGYGYTF
TGCGCCAGCAGCTCTTCGCAGGGTGGCTATGGCTACACCTTC
>TRBJ1-6|TRBV21-1|NA|NA
CASSKAAGGPPGSPLHF
TGTGCCAGCAGCAAAGCCGCCGGGGGGCCCCCGGGTTCACCCCTCCACTTT
>TRBJ1-1|TRBV18|NA|NA
CASSQLQGNTEAFF
TGTGCCAGCTCTCAACTACAGGGGAACACTGAAGCTTTCTTT
>TRBJ2-7|TRBV14|TRBD2|NA
CASSLAGGSFYEQYF
TGTGCCAGCAGCTTAGCGGGGGGTTCCTTCTACGAGCAGTACTTC
>TRBJ2-2|TRBV6-4|NA|NA
CASSEYSGYTGELFF
TGTGCCAGCAGTGAGTACAGCGGGTACACCGGGGAGCTGTTTTTT
>TRBJ1-5|TRBV10-3|TRBD1|NA
CAISDRDRTDQPQHF
TGTGCCATCAGTGACAGGGACAGGACCGATCAGCCCCAGCATTTT
>TRBJ2-7|TRBV28|NA|NA
CASRSAGLAPTYEQYF
TGTGCCAGCAGGTCCGCGGGGCTAGCGCCTACCTACGAGCAGTACTTC
>TRBJ2-7|TRBV28|NA|NA
CASSSTTGRSSYEQYF
TGTGCCAGCAGTTCCACGACTGGAAGAAGCTCCTACGAGCAGTACTTC
>TRBJ2-7|TRBV7-8|TRBD1|NA
CASSLYGQGSFYEQYF
TGTGCCAGCAGCTTGTACGGACAGGGATCCTTCTACGAGCAGTACTTC
>TRBJ2-6|TRBV5-5|NA|NA
CASSLDRLGSGANVLTF
TGTGCCAGCAGCTTGGACAGGTTAGGCTCTGGGGCCAACGTCCTGACTTTC
>TRBJ1-1|TRBV5-1|NA|NA
CASSPEQGRTEAFF
TGCGCCAGCAGCCCAGAACAGGGACGAACTGAAGCTTTCTTT
>TRBJ1-1|TRBV14|NA|few
CASSPPGMNTEAFF
TGTGCCAGCAGCCCGCCCGGTATGAACACTGAAGCTTTCTTT
>TRBJ1-1|TRBV14|NA|few
CASSQVRVLVAEAFF
TGTGCCAGCAGCCAGGTCAGGGTTTTAGTCGCTGAAGCTTTCTTT
>TRBJ2-1|TRBV30|TRBD2|NA
CAWRKGLAGGILNEQFF
TGTGCCTGGAGAAAAGGACTAGCGGGGGGCATCTTGAATGAGCAGTTCTTC